Presented here are 18 T cell receptor beta chains from one specimen sequenced in a study of untreated major depressive disorder. The assay was immunoSEQ multiplex PCR, and TCRdb's table has in-frame clones only and misses some. This table holds about 20,000 clones, around 87% found once. Sequencing was carried out using CD4+ T cells from PBMCs. The receptors come from a woman in her 30s in good health.

The gene calls are TRBV10-3 and TRBJ1-6; D might be TRBD1 (5 bases). The CDR3 has 12 amino acids. V was pared by 6 bases and J by 10 bases, with 10 bases between. Germline values: CDR1 ENHRY, CDR2 SYGVKD. CDR3 loop: CAIRPEGSPLHF. The CDR3 DNA reads as TGTGCCATCAGACCCGAGGGGTCACCCCTCCACTTT.

The CDR3 sequence: CASSQGEVGQFF. For the CDR3, the DNA is TGTGCCAGCAGCCAAGGGGAGGTCGGGCAGTTCTTC. The V call is TRBV7-9, the J call TRBJ2-1; D perhaps matches TRBD2 (6 bases). V was cut by 5 bases and J by 12 bases, with 14 bases left in between. Germline V gives CDR1 SEHNR, CDR2 FQNEAQ (reference sequence). This CDR3 is built from 12 residues. Filled out from reference TRBV7-9 and TRBJ2-1, the complete variable domain reads DTGVSQNPRHKITKRGQNVTFRCDPISEHNRLYWYRQTLGQGPEFLTYFQNEAQLEKSRLLSDRFSAERPKGSFSTLEIQRTEQGDSAMYLCASSQGEVGQFFGPGTRLTVL.

This clone was seen only once. The rearrangement uses TRBV5-1 and TRBJ2-5, with D possibly matching TRBD2 (7 bases). CDR1 is SGHRS, CDR2 YFSETQ, per germline. The CDR3 has 15 residues. V lost 1 base and J 5 bases, leaving 15 bases between the germline ends. This CDR3 reads CASSLTGGAMETQYF. In DNA form, the CDR3 reads TGCGCCAGCAGCTTGACTGGGGGGGCAATGGAGACCCAGTACTTC.

V is TRBV5-1 and J is TRBJ2-1; D unresolved. Germline values: CDR1 SGHRS, CDR2 YFSETQ. The CDR3 runs to 12 residues. Trimming stripped 1 base from V and 12 bases from J, with 11 bases between. CDR3 sequence: CASSLTPRGQFF. CDR3 DNA sequence: TGCGCCAGCAGCTTGACACCCCGTGGGCAGTTCTTC.

The chain links TRBV2 to TRBJ1-6; 7 bases are a match to TRBD1. The V gene end was trimmed by 6 bases and the J gene end by 0 bases; junction bases not matched to a gene: 5. The CDR3 contains 16 residues. Germline V gene data show CDR1 as SNHLY and CDR2 as FYNNEI. The CDR3 loop is CASRDRQGSYNSPLHF. The CDR3 DNA reads TGTGCCAGCAGAGACAGACAGGGCTCCTATAATTCACCCCTCCACTTT.

This clone came up once. This rearrangement joins TRBV2 to TRBJ2-5; D unresolved. The CDR3 sequence is 14 residues long. V was shortened by 4 bases and J by 5 bases, with 14 bases between the two germline ends. Germline lookup yields CDR1 SNHLY and CDR2 FYNNEI. The CDR3 protein is CASSVDVIRETQYF. The CDR3 nucleotides read TGTGCCAGCAGTGTCGACGTAATCAGGGAGACCCAGTACTTC.

The chain is built from TRBV5-1 and TRBJ1-1; D remains unclear. The CDR3 extends over 15 amino acids. V was clipped by 3 bases and J by 0 bases, with 12 bases between them. Germline V CDR1 and CDR2: SGHRS, YFSETQ. The CDR3 DNA sequence: TGCGCCAGCAGCTCCGCCACAGCGGTGAACACTGAAGCTTTCTTT. Protein sequence: CASSSATAVNTEAFF.

The genes are TRBV10-3 and TRBJ2-5; TRBD2 agrees at 7 bases. CDR3 length equals 13 residues. Germline V gives CDR1 ENHRY, CDR2 SYGVKD. Unmatched junction bases numbered 1, after V lost 4 bases and J lost 2 bases. The CDR3 DNA follows: TGTGCCATCAGTGCGGGACTACAAGAGACCCAGTACTTC. It codes for CAISAGLQETQYF.

The chain uses TRBV4-3 and TRBJ1-5; D is possibly TRBD1 (5 bases). In germline, CDR1 is LGHNA, CDR2 YSLEER. Trimming took off 0 bases at V and 7 bases at J, with 13 bases between the two ends. The CDR3 is 15 residues long. This CDR3 reads CASSQDQAGDQPQHF. The CDR3 region has the DNA TGCGCCAGCAGCCAAGATCAAGCGGGGGACCAGCCCCAGCATTTT.

The chain carries TRBV5-6 and TRBJ1-1; D is unclear. The length of the CDR3 is 14 residues. Germline loops: CDR1 SGHDT, CDR2 YYEEEE. V was pared by 2 bases and J by 5 bases, with 13 bases between. The CDR3 DNA reads as TGTGCCAGCAGCTTCTTTTTTGCAGGAACTGAAGCTTTCTTT. It translates to CASSFFFAGTEAFF.

The chain carries TRBV5-1 and TRBJ1-2; D is possibly TRBD1 (5 bases). Germline CDR1 reads SGHRS; CDR2 reads YFSETQ. CDR3 length: 13 amino acids. Trimming pared 4 bases from V and 6 bases from J, leaving 13 bases between. Here the CDR3 reads CASSRGGEDGYTF. In DNA, the CDR3 is TGCGCCAGCAGCCGGGGAGGGGAGGATGGCTACACCTTC.

This clone was counted a few times. The chain uses TRBV4-1 and TRBJ1-6; a weak D match, TRBD1 (6 bases). V was clipped by 4 bases and J by 7 bases, with 17 bases between them. Germline V CDR1 and CDR2: MGHRA, YSYEKL. This CDR3 region has 16 residues. CDR3: CASSLSGGASNSPLHF. In DNA form, the CDR3 reads TGCGCCAGCAGCCTTAGTGGGGGCGCTTCCAATTCACCCCTCCACTTT.

This clone was counted a single time. V gene TRBV29-1 combines with J gene TRBJ2-7, with TRBD1 matching 9 bases. This CDR3 is built from 12 residues. The V gene end was trimmed by 3 bases and the J gene end by 5 bases; junction bases not matched to a gene: 2. CDR1 and CDR2 from the germline V gene are SQVTM and ANQGSEA. CDR3 nucleotides: TGCAGCGTTGAGGGACAGGGCGACGAGCAGTACTTC. Residues: CSVEGQGDEQYF.

The V call is TRBV10-2, the J call TRBJ1-2, with D perhaps TRBD1 (5 bases). V was clipped by 11 bases and J by 4 bases, with 17 bases between them. Germline lookup yields CDR1 WSHSY and CDR2 SAAADI. The CDR3 covers 13 residues. CDR3 protein: CACMGQGIYGYTF. In DNA, the CDR3 is TGCGCCTGCATGGGCCAGGGAATCTATGGCTACACCTTC.

The rearrangement uses TRBV30 and TRBJ1-2; a weak D match, TRBD1 (5 bases). The CDR3 consists of 12 residues. V lost 0 bases and J lost 6, with 8 bases in between. Germline V gene lookup returns CDR1 GTSNPN and CDR2 SVGIG (reference sequence). This CDR3 reads CAWSVQDHGYTF. CDR3 DNA: TGTGCCTGGAGTGTACAGGATCATGGCTACACCTTC.

V and J are TRBV28 and TRBJ1-3; no firm D call. This CDR3 comprises 13 residues. Trimming cost V 11 bases and J 0 bases, with 11 bases left between them. Germline values: CDR1 MDHEN, CDR2 SYDVKM. The CDR3 loop is CAGQAYSGNTIYF. In DNA, the CDR3 is TGTGCCGGTCAGGCGTACTCTGGAAACACCATATATTTT. The full variable domain, rest sourced from reference TRBV28 and TRBJ1-3, is DVKVTQSSRYLVKRTGEKVFLECVQDMDHENMFWYRQDPGLGLRLIYFSYDVKMKEKGDIPEGYSVSREKKERFSLILESASTNQTSMYLCAGQAYSGNTIYFGEGSWLTVV.

The rearrangement joins TRBV13 to TRBJ2-1; a possible D gene is TRBD1 (5 bases). V lost 2 bases and J lost 0, with 8 bases in between. CDR3 size: 15 residues. CDR1 and CDR2 from the germline V gene are PRHDT and FYEKMQ (reference sequence). CDR3 residues: CASSLKRGSYNEQFF. For the CDR3, the DNA is TGTGCCAGCAGCTTAAAAAGGGGCTCCTACAATGAGCAGTTCTTC.

The chain recombines TRBV19 with TRBJ1-3; D remains unclear. Trimming removed 6 bases at V and 0 bases at J, with 12 bases between. Germline V gene data show CDR1 as LNHDA and CDR2 as SQIVND (reference sequence). The CDR3 totals 15 residues. The CDR3 nucleotides are TGTGCCAGTAGAACAATACTTAGCTCTGGAAACACCATATATTTT. This translates into CASRTILSSGNTIYF.